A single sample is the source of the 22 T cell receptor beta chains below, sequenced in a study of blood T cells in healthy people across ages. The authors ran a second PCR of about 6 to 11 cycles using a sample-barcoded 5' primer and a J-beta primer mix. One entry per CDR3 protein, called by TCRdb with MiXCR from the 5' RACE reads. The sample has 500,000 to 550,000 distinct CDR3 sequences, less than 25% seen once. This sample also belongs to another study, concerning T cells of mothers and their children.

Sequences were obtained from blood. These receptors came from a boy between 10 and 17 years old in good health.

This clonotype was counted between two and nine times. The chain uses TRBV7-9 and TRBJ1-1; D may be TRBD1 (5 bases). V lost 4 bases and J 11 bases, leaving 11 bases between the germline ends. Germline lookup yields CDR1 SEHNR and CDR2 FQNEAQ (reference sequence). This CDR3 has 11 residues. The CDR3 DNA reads TGTGCCAGCAGCTCTACTGGGGGTGCTTTCTTT. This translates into CASSSTGGAFF.

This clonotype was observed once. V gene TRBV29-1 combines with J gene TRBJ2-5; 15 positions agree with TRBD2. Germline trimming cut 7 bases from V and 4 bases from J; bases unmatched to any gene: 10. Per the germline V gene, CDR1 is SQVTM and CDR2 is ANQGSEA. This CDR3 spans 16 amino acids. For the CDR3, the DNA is TGCAGCGCCGTGGGACTAGCGGGGGGATATGGAGAGACCCAGTACTTC. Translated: CSAVGLAGGYGETQYF.

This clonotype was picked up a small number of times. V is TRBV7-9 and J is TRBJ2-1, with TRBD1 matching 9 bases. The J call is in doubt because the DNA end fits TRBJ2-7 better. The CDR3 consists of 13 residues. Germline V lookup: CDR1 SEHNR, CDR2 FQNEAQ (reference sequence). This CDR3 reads CAIGTGKSYEQYF. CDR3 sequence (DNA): TGTGCCATCGGGACAGGGAAGAGCTACGAGCAGTACTTC.

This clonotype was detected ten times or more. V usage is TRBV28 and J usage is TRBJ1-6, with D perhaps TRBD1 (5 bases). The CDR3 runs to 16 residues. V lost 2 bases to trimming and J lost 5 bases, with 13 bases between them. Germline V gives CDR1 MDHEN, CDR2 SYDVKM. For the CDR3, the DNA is TGTGCCAGCAGTTTAGGGGGGGGACGGGATAATTCACCCCTCCACTTT. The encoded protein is CASSLGGGRDNSPLHF.

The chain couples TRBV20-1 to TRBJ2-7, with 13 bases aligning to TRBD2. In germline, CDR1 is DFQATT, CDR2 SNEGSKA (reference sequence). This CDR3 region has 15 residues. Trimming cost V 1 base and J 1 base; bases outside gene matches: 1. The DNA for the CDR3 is TGCAGTGCTAGAGGGGGACTAGCGGGGTCCTACGAGCAGTACTTC. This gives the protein CSARGGLAGSYEQYF.

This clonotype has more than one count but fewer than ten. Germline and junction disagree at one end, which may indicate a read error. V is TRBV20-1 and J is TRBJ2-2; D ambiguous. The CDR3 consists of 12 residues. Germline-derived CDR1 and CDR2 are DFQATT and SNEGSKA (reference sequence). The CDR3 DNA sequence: TGCAGTGCTCAAACTAACAGCGGGGAGCTGTTTTTT. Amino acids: CSAQTNSGELFF.

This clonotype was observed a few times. The CDR3, as DNA: TGTGCCAGCAGTTCCCAGTGGGCCGGGGAGCTGTTTTTT. This translates into CASSSQWAGELFF. The chain employs TRBV28 and TRBJ2-2; D gene ambiguous. V lost 4 bases and J 6 bases, leaving 9 bases between the germline ends. The CDR3 has 13 amino acids. Per germline, CDR1 MDHEN and CDR2 SYDVKM.

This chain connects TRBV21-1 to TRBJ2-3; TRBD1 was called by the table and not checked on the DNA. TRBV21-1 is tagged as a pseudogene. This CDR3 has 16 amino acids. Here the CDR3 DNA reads TGTGCCAGCAGCGAAAGTCCGGGGGTAGGCACAGATACGCAGTATTTT. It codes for CASSESPGVGTDTQYF.

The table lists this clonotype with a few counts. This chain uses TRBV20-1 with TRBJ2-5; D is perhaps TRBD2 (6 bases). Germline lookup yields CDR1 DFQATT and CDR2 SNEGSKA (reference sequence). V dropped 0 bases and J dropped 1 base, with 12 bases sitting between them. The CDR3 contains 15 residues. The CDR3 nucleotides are TGCAGTGCTAGAGATGGGGGGAGGTTCCAAGAGACCCAGTACTTC. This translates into CSARDGGRFQETQYF.

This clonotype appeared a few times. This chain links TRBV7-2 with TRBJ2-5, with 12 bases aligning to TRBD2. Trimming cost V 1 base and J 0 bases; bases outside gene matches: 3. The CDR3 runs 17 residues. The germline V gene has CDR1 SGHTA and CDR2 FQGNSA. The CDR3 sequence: CASSLVGLAGYQETQYF. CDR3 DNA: TGTGCCAGCAGCTTAGTTGGACTAGCGGGGTACCAAGAGACCCAGTACTTC. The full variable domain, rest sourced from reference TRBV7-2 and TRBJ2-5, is GAGVSQSPSNKVTEKGKDVELRCDPISGHTALYWYRQSLGQGLEFLIYFQGNSAPDKSGLPSDRFSAERTGGSVSTLTIQRTQQEDSAVYLCASSLVGLAGYQETQYFGPGTRLLVL.

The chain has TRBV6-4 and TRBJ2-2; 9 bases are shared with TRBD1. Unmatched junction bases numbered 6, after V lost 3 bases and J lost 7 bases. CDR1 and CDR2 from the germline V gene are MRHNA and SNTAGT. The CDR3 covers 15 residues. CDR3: CASSERQGESGELFF. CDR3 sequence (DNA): TGTGCCAGCAGTGAAAGACAGGGGGAAAGCGGGGAGCTGTTTTTT.

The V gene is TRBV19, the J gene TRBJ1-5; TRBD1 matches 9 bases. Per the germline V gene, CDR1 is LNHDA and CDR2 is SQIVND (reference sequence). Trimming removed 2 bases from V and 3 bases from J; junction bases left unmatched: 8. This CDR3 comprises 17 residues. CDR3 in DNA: TGTGCCAGTAGTATATTAACGGGACAGGGTTTCAATCAGCCCCAGCATTTT. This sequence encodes CASSILTGQGFNQPQHF. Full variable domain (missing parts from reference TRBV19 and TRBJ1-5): DGGITQSPKYLFRKEGQNVTLSCEQNLNHDAMYWYRQDPGQGLRLIYYSQIVNDFQKGDIAEGYSVSREKKESFPLTVTSAQKNPTAFYLCASSILTGQGFNQPQHFGDGTRLSIL.

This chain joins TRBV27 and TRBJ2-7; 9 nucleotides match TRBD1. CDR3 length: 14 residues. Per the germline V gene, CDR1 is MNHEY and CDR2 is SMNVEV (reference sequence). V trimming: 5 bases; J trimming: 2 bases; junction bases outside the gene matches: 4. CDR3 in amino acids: CASSTTGGAYEQYF. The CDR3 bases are TGTGCCAGCAGTACTACAGGGGGCGCCTACGAGCAGTACTTC.

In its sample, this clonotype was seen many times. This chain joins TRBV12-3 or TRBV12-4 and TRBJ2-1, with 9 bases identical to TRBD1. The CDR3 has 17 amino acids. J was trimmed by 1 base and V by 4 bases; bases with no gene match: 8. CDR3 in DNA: TGTGCCAGCAGTTCCGGGACAGGGACGGGGTCCTACAATGAGCAGTTCTTC. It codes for CASSSGTGTGSYNEQFF.

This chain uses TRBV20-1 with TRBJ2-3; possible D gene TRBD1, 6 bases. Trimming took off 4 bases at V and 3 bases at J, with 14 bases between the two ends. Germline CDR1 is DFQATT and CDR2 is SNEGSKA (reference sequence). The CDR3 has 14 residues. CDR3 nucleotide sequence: TGCAGTGCTAAGAAACAGGGTATTACAGATACGCAGTATTTT. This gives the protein CSAKKQGITDTQYF.

The CDR3 bases are TGTGCCGCGGGGAGCGGAGGGCAAGAGACCCAGTACTTC. Translated, it gives CAAGSGGQETQYF. The rearrangement joins TRBV28 to TRBJ2-5, with TRBD2 as a possible D gene (6 bases). CDR3 length equals 13 residues. Germline V gives CDR1 MDHEN, CDR2 SYDVKM. V shed 11 bases and J shed 2 bases, with 15 bases lying between them.

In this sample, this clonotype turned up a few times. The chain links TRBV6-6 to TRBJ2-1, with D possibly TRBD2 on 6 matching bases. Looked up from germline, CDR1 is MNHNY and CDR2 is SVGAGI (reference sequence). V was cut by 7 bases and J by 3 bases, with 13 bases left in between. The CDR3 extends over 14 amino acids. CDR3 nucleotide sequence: TGTGCCAGCACTGACGGAGCGGGCTACAATGAGCAGTTCTTC. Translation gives CASTDGAGYNEQFF.

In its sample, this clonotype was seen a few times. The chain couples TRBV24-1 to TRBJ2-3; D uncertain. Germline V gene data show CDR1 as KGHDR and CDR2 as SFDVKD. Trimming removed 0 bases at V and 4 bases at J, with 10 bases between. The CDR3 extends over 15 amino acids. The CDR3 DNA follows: TGTGCCACCAGTGATTTGAAGGGCATACCAGATACGCAGTATTTT. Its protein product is CATSDLKGIPDTQYF.

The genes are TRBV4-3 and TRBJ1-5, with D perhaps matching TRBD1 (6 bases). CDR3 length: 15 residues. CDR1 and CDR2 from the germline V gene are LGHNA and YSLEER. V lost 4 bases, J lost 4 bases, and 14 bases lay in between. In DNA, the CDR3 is TGCGCCAGCAGCCCCCAACAGGGTGGGAATCAGCCCCAGCATTTT. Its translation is CASSPQQGGNQPQHF.

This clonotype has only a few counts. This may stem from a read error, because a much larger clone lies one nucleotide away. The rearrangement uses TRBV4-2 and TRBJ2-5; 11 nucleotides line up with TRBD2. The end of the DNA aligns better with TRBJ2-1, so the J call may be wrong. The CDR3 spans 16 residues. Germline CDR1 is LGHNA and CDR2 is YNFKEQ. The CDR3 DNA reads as TGTGCCAGCAGCCAAGATGTAGCGGGAGGGCCGTCTGAGCAGTTCTTC. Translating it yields CASSQDVAGGPSEQFF.

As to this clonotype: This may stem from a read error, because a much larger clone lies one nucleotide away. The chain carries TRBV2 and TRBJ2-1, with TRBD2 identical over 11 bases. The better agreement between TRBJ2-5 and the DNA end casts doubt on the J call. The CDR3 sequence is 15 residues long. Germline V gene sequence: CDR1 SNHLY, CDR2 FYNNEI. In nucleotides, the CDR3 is TGTGCCGAAGTACTAGCGGGAGTCCGGGGAGAGACCCAGTACTTC. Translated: CAEVLAGVRGETQYF.

The CDR3 here is CASTDRVEAFF. In DNA, the CDR3 is TGTGCCAGCACCGACAGGGTTGAAGCTTTCTTT. V gene TRBV25-1 combines with J gene TRBJ1-1, with 7 bases fitting TRBD1. CDR3 length: 11 residues. The ends lost 7 bases at V and 7 bases at J; junction bases unmatched: 3. Germline V gene data show CDR1 as MGHDK and CDR2 as SYGVNS.